This record looks at one T cell receptor beta chain sequence and its context. Libraries of TCR beta came from iRepertoire HTBI primers plus Arm-PCR of CDR3 regions. TCRdb itself ran the multiplex PCR reads through MiXCR, one entry per CDR3 protein. The sample holds about 530,000 distinct CDR3 sequences, roughly 16% seen once. Described time point: newly diagnosed GD, antithyroid drugs for less than 3 months. There was RNA extracted from PBMCs, and the TCR library was made from it. An endocrinology unit in Xi'an, China, supplied the patients. The sample belongs to a study of regulatory T cells in long-lasting Graves disease. The germline gives CDR1 MNHEY, CDR2 SVGEGT. V lost 2 bases to trimming and J lost 6 bases, with 8 bases between them. The CDR3 totals 12 residues. The data were also submitted as part of a second study, on T cells in Graves' hyperthyroidism and ophthalmopathy. In that study: No progression to ophthalmopathy during 18 months of follow-up defined stable disease.

This chain connects TRBV6-2 or TRBV6-3 to TRBJ2-7; D possibly corresponds to TRBD1 (6 bases). This material consisted of peripheral blood mononuclear cells (PBMCs), taken at new diagnosis, from a patient treated with antithyroid drugs. The source is a middle-aged woman with Graves disease. The CDR3 DNA sequence: TGTGCCAGCAGTTACAGAGGGGGCGAGCAGTACTTC. It translates to CASSYRGGEQYF.